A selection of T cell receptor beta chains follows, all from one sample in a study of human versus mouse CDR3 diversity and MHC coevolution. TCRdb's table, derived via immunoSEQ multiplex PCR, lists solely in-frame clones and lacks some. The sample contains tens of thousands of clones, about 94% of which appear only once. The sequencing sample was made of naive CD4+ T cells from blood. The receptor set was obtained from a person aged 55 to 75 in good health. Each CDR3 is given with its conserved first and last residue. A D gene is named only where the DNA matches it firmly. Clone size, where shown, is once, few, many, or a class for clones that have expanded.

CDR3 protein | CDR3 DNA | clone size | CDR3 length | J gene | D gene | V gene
CASSARTGQGTDTQYF | TGTGCCAGCAGCGCCCGGACAGGGCAAGGCACAGATACGCAGTATTTT | . | 16 | TRBJ2-3 | TRBD1 | TRBV9
CSVGTDTNTGELFF | TGCAGCGTCGGGACAGACACGAACACCGGGGAGCTGTTTTTT | . | 14 | TRBJ2-2 | TRBD1 | TRBV29-1
CASSPDRGKSQPQHF | TGTGCCAGCAGTCCCGACAGGGGAAAGAGTCAGCCCCAGCATTTT | . | 15 | TRBJ1-5 | TRBD1 | TRBV6-5
CASSKDGGGRGSGELFF | TGTGCCAGTAGTAAAGATGGTGGAGGAAGGGGGTCCGGGGAGCTGTTTTTT | . | 17 | TRBJ2-2 | . | TRBV19
CASSGTGGTVYGYTF | TGTGCCAGCAGCGGGACAGGGGGAACAGTCTATGGCTACACCTTC | . | 15 | TRBJ1-2 | TRBD1 | TRBV6-5
CASRMTTAAGGLYEQYF | TGTGCCAGCAGGATGACTACGGCGGCGGGGGGCCTTTACGAGCAGTACTTC | . | 17 | TRBJ2-7 | TRBD2 | TRBV28
CASSSRAAGQGAGNEQFF | TGTGCCAGCAGCTCCCGGGCTGCGGGACAGGGGGCGGGCAATGAGCAGTTCTTC | . | 18 | TRBJ2-1 | TRBD1 | TRBV7-6
CASSLAAGGGDGYTF | TGCGCCAGCAGCTTGGCCGCAGGGGGAGGAGATGGCTACACCTTC | . | 15 | TRBJ1-2 | TRBD1 | TRBV5-1
CASSEGSGNRNEQFF | TGTGCCAGCAGCGAGGGCAGCGGGAATAGGAATGAGCAGTTCTTC | once | 15 | TRBJ2-1 | TRBD2 | TRBV6-6
CASSVGGGYTDTQYF | TGTGCCAGCAGCGTAGGCGGAGGTTACACAGATACGCAGTATTTT | few | 15 | TRBJ2-3 | . | TRBV9
CASSPGHLAGPFSEQYF | TGTGCCAGCTCACCGGGGCATCTAGCGGGACCCTTCTCCGAGCAGTACTTC | . | 17 | TRBJ2-7 | TRBD2 | TRBV18
CASIVGAPNTGELFF | TGTGCCAGCATAGTTGGGGCTCCGAACACCGGGGAGCTGTTTTTT | . | 15 | TRBJ2-2 | . | TRBV6-1
CAISVAPQDSYEQYF | TGTGCCATTTCCGTCGCCCCCCAGGACTCCTACGAGCAGTACTTC | . | 15 | TRBJ2-7 | . | TRBV5-4
CAWSVRQDLVRMNTEAFF | TGTGCCTGGAGTGTACGACAGGATCTCGTTCGAATGAACACTGAAGCTTTCTTT | once | 18 | TRBJ1-1 | . | TRBV30
CASSRRQLAGGPLSYNEQFF | TGCGCCAGCAGCCGGAGACAACTAGCGGGAGGGCCTTTGTCCTACAATGAGCAGTTCTTC | . | 20 | TRBJ2-1 | TRBD2 | TRBV4-1
CASSPAGTLSSYEQYF | TGTGCCAGCAGCCCCGCGGGGACGCTGAGCTCCTACGAGCAGTACTTC | . | 16 | TRBJ2-7 | . | TRBV14
CASSYSWRGAYEQYF | TGTGCCAGCAGTTACTCCTGGCGGGGGGCCTACGAGCAGTACTTC | few | 15 | TRBJ2-7 | TRBD2 | TRBV6-5
CASSPSTTGNTGELFF | TGTGCCAGCAGCCCAAGCACGACAGGGAACACCGGGGAGCTGTTTTTT | . | 16 | TRBJ2-2 | . | TRBV7-3
CASSTGKQGLYEQYF | TGTGCCAGCAGCACCGGTAAACAGGGGCTCTACGAGCAGTACTTC | . | 15 | TRBJ2-7 | TRBD1 | TRBV5-4
CASSEGSLQETQYF | TGCGCCAGCAGTGAGGGCTCCCTTCAAGAGACCCAGTACTTC | . | 14 | TRBJ2-5 | . | TRBV10-1
CASSPRTAHNEQFF | TGTGCCAGCAGCCCGCGGACAGCCCACAATGAGCAGTTCTTC | . | 14 | TRBJ2-1 | . | TRBV11-2
CASSLQGVVTGELFF | TGTGCCAGCAGTCTACAGGGGGTGGTTACCGGGGAGCTGTTTTTT | once | 15 | TRBJ2-2 | TRBD1 | TRBV7-9
CATRLEVNQPQHF | TGTGCCACCAGGTTGGAGGTCAATCAGCCCCAGCATTTT | . | 13 | TRBJ1-5 | . | TRBV15
CASSWDGGAGGYTF | TGCGCCAGCAGCTGGGACGGTGGAGCGGGTGGCTACACCTTC | . | 14 | TRBJ1-2 | . | TRBV5-1
CAWSVQGTYGYTF | TGTGCCTGGAGTGTACAGGGGACCTATGGCTACACCTTC | once | 13 | TRBJ1-2 | TRBD1 | TRBV30
CASNESGSHYEQYF | TGTGCCAGCAATGAATCAGGGTCCCACTACGAGCAGTACTTC | . | 14 | TRBJ2-7 | . | TRBV25-1
CASSPLTSGFTGELFF | TGTGCCAGCAGCCCCTTGACTAGCGGGTTCACCGGGGAGCTGTTTTTT | . | 16 | TRBJ2-2 | TRBD2 | TRBV7-9
CASNRGPNTGELFF | TGCGCCAGCAACAGGGGTCCGAACACCGGGGAGCTGTTTTTT | . | 14 | TRBJ2-2 | TRBD1 | TRBV5-1
CASSLRGLAGLNNEQFF | TGTGCCAGCAGCCTTAGAGGCCTAGCGGGACTTAACAATGAGCAGTTCTTC | . | 17 | TRBJ2-1 | TRBD2 | TRBV7-9
CASSFGLAEAYNEQFF | TGCGCCAGCAGCTTCGGACTAGCGGAGGCCTACAATGAGCAGTTCTTC | . | 16 | TRBJ2-1 | TRBD2 | TRBV4-1
CASSYVGTGVSNEQFF | TGTGCCAGCAGTTACGTCGGGACAGGGGTTAGCAATGAGCAGTTCTTC | . | 16 | TRBJ2-1 | TRBD1 | TRBV6-5
CASSMGQVTSSYEQYF | TGTGCCAGCAGCATGGGACAGGTTACGAGCTCCTACGAGCAGTACTTC | . | 16 | TRBJ2-7 | TRBD1 | TRBV5-6
CASSFTSPNTEAFF | TGCGCCAGCAGCTTCACATCCCCGAACACTGAAGCTTTCTTT | . | 14 | TRBJ1-1 | . | TRBV5-1
CASRSGLSSDTQYF | TGTGCCAGCAGATCGGGACTATCGTCAGATACACAGTATTTT | . | 14 | TRBJ2-3 | TRBD2 | TRBV6-5
CASSPMAQRTDTQYF | TGTGCCAGCAGCCCCATGGCCCAACGCACAGATACGCAGTATTTT | . | 15 | TRBJ2-3 | . | TRBV9
CASSLKETGREKLFF | TGTGCCAGCAGCCTAAAGGAGACAGGGCGTGAAAAACTGTTTTTT | . | 15 | TRBJ1-4 | TRBD1 | TRBV4-2
CAWSLQGMDDEQFF | TGTGCCTGGAGTTTACAGGGGATGGACGATGAGCAGTTCTTC | once | 14 | TRBJ2-1 | TRBD1 | TRBV30
CASSLERASTEAFF | TGTGCCAGCAGCTTAGAGAGGGCGTCCACTGAAGCTTTCTTT | . | 14 | TRBJ1-1 | . | TRBV7-2
CASSFTSGSSYEQYF | TGTGCCAGCAGTTTTACTAGCGGAAGCTCCTACGAGCAGTACTTC | . | 15 | TRBJ2-7 | TRBD2 | TRBV6-5
CATSRGGGQGYEQYF | TGTGCCACCAGCAGAGGAGGGGGACAGGGCTACGAGCAGTACTTC | . | 15 | TRBJ2-7 | TRBD1 | TRBV15
CASSQGLANYEQYF | TGCGCCAGCAGCCAGGGACTAGCCAACTACGAGCAGTACTTC | . | 14 | TRBJ2-7 | TRBD2 | TRBV4-1
CASRGQGRNQPQHF | TGTGCCAGCAGAGGACAGGGACGCAATCAGCCCCAGCATTTT | . | 14 | TRBJ1-5 | TRBD1 | TRBV28
CAWGDRVSSGANVLTF | TGTGCCTGGGGGGACAGGGTTTCATCTGGGGCCAACGTCCTGACTTTC | . | 16 | TRBJ2-6 | TRBD1 | TRBV30
CASSYSGPGIETQYF | TGTGCCAGCAGTTACTCCGGCCCGGGGATAGAGACCCAGTACTTC | . | 15 | TRBJ2-5 | . | TRBV6-5
CASSPEGGPRGEQYF | TGTGCCAGTAGTCCAGAAGGGGGACCCCGGGGCGAGCAGTACTTC | . | 15 | TRBJ2-7 | . | TRBV19
CASSPRGQLNTEAFF | TGTGCCAGCAGCCCGCGGGGACAGCTGAACACTGAAGCTTTCTTT | . | 15 | TRBJ1-1 | TRBD1 | TRBV5-5
CASSPTRLTQYF | TGTGCCAGCAGCCCAACTAGACTAACCCAGTACTTC | . | 12 | TRBJ2-5 | . | TRBV7-2
CASSLGQTNYGYTF | TGTGCCAGCAGCTTAGGGCAGACTAACTATGGCTACACCTTC | once | 14 | TRBJ1-2 | . | TRBV7-9
CASTVGRDRGDQPQHF | TGTGCCAGCACCGTTGGGAGGGACAGGGGGGATCAGCCCCAGCATTTT | . | 16 | TRBJ1-5 | TRBD1 | TRBV2
CASSYSDRGYEQYF | TGTGCCAGCAGTTACTCGGACAGGGGGTACGAGCAGTACTTC | . | 14 | TRBJ2-7 | TRBD1 | TRBV6-5
CASSDVRLAGGDEQFF | TGTGCCAGCAGTGATGTACGACTAGCGGGAGGGGATGAGCAGTTCTTC | . | 16 | TRBJ2-1 | TRBD2 | TRBV6-1
CASSGGNAYEQYF | TGTGCCAGTTCTGGGGGGAATGCCTACGAGCAGTACTTC | . | 13 | TRBJ2-7 | . | TRBV19
CASSRGTGITEAFF | TGCGCCAGCAGCCGAGGGACAGGGATAACTGAAGCTTTCTTT | . | 14 | TRBJ1-1 | TRBD1 | TRBV5-1